These T cell receptor beta chains were read from a single sample in a study of beta chain features in type 1 diabetes. The table came from immunoSEQ multiplex PCR; TCRdb's copy has only in-frame clones and leaves some out. The sample consists of 400,000 to 550,000 clones, about an eighth of them appearing once. The sequencing input was naive CD4+ T cells from blood. Receptors originate from a woman aged 18-29 years in good health. Both conserved end residues are part of each CDR3. Fields, in order: CDR3 length, clone size, D gene, V gene, J gene, CDR3 DNA, CDR3 protein. A D gene is named only where the DNA matches it firmly. For some rows the clone size is stated as once, few or many, or as a class when expanded; others skip it.

14,few,TRBD2,TRBV25-1,TRBJ2-7,TGTGCCAGCAGTGATAGCGGGAGGGCCTGGGAGCAGTACTTC,CASSDSGRAWEQYF
13,NA,NA,TRBV5-8,TRBJ1-2,TGTGCCAGCAGCCGGACTTGGGTCGATGGCTACACCTTC,CASSRTWVDGYTF
10,NA,NA,TRBV29-1,TRBJ1-2,TGCAGCGTAACAGGTCCTGGCTACACCTTC,CSVTGPGYTF
15,NA,TRBD1,TRBV2,TRBJ2-4,TGTGCCAGCAGCGGGGGACAGGGGGCGGTTAACATTCAGTACTTC,CASSGGQGAVNIQYF
15,NA,NA,TRBV9,TRBJ2-3,TGTGCCAGCAGTTATGGGGGGGCACGCACAGATACGCAGTATTTT,CASSYGGARTDTQYF
12,few,NA,TRBV29-1,TRBJ1-1,TGCAGCTCGGGCCTTGGCGACACTGAAGCTTTCTTT,CSSGLGDTEAFF
14,NA,TRBD2,TRBV6-4,TRBJ2-1,TGTGCCAGCAGTAGGACTAGCAAGTCCGATGAGCAGTTCTTC,CASSRTSKSDEQFF
13,NA,NA,TRBV7-2,TRBJ2-1,TGTGCCAGCTCCCGGGACACACACAATGAGCAGTTCTTC,CASSRDTHNEQFF
12,NA,NA,TRBV10-3,TRBJ2-3,TGTGCCATCAGTGAGTTACCTGGTACGCAGTATTTT,CAISELPGTQYF
15,NA,NA,TRBV7-2,TRBJ1-2,TGTGCCAGCAGCCCCGGGTCGGGGCGCGACTATGGCTACACCTTC,CASSPGSGRDYGYTF
13,few,NA,TRBV4-3,TRBJ1-5,TGCGCCAGCAGCCAAGATCTGACTCAGCCCCAGCATTTT,CASSQDLTQPQHF
15,few,TRBD2,TRBV7-2,TRBJ2-3,TGTGCCAGCAGGTCAGTCGGCGGGGGACTGGATACGCAGTATTTT,CASRSVGGGLDTQYF
16,NA,TRBD2,TRBV7-9,TRBJ2-3,TGTGCCAGCAGCTCCCCCGGGACTAGAAACACAGATACGCAGTATTTT,CASSSPGTRNTDTQYF
14,NA,TRBD2,TRBV5-1,TRBJ2-7,TGCGCCAGCAGCACCCCAGGACTAGCCTACGAGCAGTACTTC,CASSTPGLAYEQYF
12,NA,NA,TRBV6-6,TRBJ1-4,TGTGCCAGCAGTTACTCGGAAGAAAAACTGTTTTTT,CASSYSEEKLFF
17,few,TRBD1,TRBV7-9,TRBJ2-3,TGTGCCAGCAGCGAAAGTTGGCGGGACAGGGGTACAGATACGCAGTATTTT,CASSESWRDRGTDTQYF
13,NA,TRBD2,TRBV29-1,TRBJ2-7,TGCAGCGTTCGTGTCGGGACTAGTAGCGAGCAGTACTTC,CSVRVGTSSEQYF
11,NA,NA,TRBV20-1,TRBJ2-1,TGCAGTGCTAGAGCGTACAATGAGCAGTTCTTC,CSARAYNEQFF
11,few,NA,TRBV6-5,TRBJ1-1,TGTGCCAGCAGTTCACTTCTTGAAGCTTTCTTT,CASSSLLEAFF
14,NA,NA,TRBV19,TRBJ2-3,TGTGCCAGTAGTGTACAGGTTAGCACAGATACGCAGTATTTT,CASSVQVSTDTQYF
15,NA,TRBD2,TRBV7-9,TRBJ2-1,TGTGCCAGCAGCGAATGGGATAGCGGGACGCGTGAGCAGTTCTTC,CASSEWDSGTREQFF
16,NA,TRBD2,TRBV15,TRBJ2-1,TGTGCCACCAGCAGAGGAGGCGGGAGGGCCAGCAATGAGCAGTTCTTC,CATSRGGGRASNEQFF
12,NA,TRBD1,TRBV6-6,TRBJ2-7,TGTGCCAGCAGCGGACAGGCCTACGAGCAGTACTTC,CASSGQAYEQYF
16,NA,TRBD1,TRBV7-2,TRBJ2-3,TGTGCCAGCAGCTTAGTTAGGACAGGGGGGTTAGATACGCAGTATTTT,CASSLVRTGGLDTQYF
15,few,NA,TRBV7-9,TRBJ2-1,TGTGCCAGCAGCTTCTCAGGCGTTTCCTACAATGAGCAGTTCTTC,CASSFSGVSYNEQFF
12,NA,NA,TRBV7-2,TRBJ2-5,TGTGCCAGCAGCTTACTTGGGGAGACCCAGTACTTC,CASSLLGETQYF
13,NA,TRBD2,TRBV6-5,TRBJ2-1,TGTGCCAGCAGACTGAGCGGGAGCGATGAGCAGTTCTTC,CASRLSGSDEQFF
12,few,NA,TRBV10-3,TRBJ1-1,TGTGCCATCAGTGAGTCCTGGGTTGAAGCTTTCTTT,CAISESWVEAFF
13,NA,TRBD2,TRBV10-3,TRBJ2-7,TGTGCCATCAGCGGGAGGGCCAAGGACGAGCAGTACTTC,CAISGRAKDEQYF
13,NA,TRBD1,TRBV14,TRBJ1-2,TGTGCCAGCAGCCGGGACAGGGACTATGGCTACACCTTC,CASSRDRDYGYTF
14,few,TRBD2,TRBV19,TRBJ2-1,TGTGCCAGTAAGGAAGCGGGAGGGCCCAATGAGCAGTTCTTC,CASKEAGGPNEQFF
15,NA,NA,TRBV4-1,TRBJ1-2,TGCGCCAGCAGCCAACCGGGAACCAGGACCTATGGCTACACCTTC,CASSQPGTRTYGYTF
13,NA,NA,TRBV14,TRBJ1-2,TGTGCCAGCAGCCGCCAGGGGATCTACGGCTACACCTTC,CASSRQGIYGYTF
12,many,NA,TRBV10-3,TRBJ2-3,TGTGCTTACGCGGAATTCACAGATACGCAGTATTTT,CAYAEFTDTQYF
14,few,TRBD2,TRBV9,TRBJ2-3,TGTGCCAGCTCCGGGAGGGGGTTCACAGATACGCAGTATTTT,CASSGRGFTDTQYF